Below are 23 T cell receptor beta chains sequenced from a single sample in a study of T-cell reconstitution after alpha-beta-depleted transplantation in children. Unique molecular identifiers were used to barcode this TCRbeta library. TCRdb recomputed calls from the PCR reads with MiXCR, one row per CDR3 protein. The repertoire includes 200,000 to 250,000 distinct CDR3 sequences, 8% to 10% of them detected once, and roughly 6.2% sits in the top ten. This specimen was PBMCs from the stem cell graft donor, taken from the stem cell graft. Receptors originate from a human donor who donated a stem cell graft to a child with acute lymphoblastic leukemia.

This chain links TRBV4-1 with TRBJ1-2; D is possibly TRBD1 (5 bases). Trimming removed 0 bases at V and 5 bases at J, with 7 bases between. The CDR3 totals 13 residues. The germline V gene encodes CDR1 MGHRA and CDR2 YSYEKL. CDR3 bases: TGCGCCAGCAGCCAAGACGGGACTTATGGCTACACCTTC. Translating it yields CASSQDGTYGYTF.

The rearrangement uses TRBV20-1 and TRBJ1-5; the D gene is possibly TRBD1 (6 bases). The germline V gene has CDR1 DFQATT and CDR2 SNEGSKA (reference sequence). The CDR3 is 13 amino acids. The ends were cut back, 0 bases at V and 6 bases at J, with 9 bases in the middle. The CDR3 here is CSAREGGGQPQHF. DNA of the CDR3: TGCAGTGCTAGAGAGGGGGGCGGTCAGCCCCAGCATTTT.

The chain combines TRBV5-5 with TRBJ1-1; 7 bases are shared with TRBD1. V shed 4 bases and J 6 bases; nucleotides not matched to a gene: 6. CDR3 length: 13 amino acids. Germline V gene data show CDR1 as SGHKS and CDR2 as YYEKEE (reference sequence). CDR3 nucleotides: TGTGCCAGCAGCCCATGGACAGGCCCTGAAGCTTTCTTT. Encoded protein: CASSPWTGPEAFF.

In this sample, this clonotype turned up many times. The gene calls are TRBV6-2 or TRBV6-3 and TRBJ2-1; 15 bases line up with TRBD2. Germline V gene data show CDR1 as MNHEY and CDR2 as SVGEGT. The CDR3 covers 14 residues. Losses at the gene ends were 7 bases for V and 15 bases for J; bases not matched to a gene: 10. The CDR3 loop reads CASIGLAGGPFPFF. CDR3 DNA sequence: TGTGCCAGCATCGGACTAGCGGGGGGGCCGTTCCCGTTCTTC.

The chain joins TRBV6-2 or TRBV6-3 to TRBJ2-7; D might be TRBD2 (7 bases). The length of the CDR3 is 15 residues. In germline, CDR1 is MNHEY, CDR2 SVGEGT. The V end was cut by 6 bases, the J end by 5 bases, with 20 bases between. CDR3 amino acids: CASRPWGGRGNEQYF. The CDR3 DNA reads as TGTGCCAGCAGACCCTGGGGGGGCCGGGGCAACGAGCAGTACTTC.

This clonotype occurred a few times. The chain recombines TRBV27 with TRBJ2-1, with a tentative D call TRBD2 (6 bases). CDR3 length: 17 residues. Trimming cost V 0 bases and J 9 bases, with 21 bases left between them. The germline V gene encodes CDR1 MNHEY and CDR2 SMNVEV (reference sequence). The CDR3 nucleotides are TGTGCCAGCAGTTTATCGGGGGGTTGGGGACGGCCAAGTGAGCAGTTCTTC. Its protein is CASSLSGGWGRPSEQFF.

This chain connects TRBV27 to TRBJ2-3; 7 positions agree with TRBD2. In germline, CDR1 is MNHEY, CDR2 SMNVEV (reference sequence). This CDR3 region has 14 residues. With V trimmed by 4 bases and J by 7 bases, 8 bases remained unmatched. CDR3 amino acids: CASSSPPGGNTQYF. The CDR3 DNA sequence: TGTGCCAGCAGTTCCCCCCCGGGAGGTAATACGCAGTATTTT.

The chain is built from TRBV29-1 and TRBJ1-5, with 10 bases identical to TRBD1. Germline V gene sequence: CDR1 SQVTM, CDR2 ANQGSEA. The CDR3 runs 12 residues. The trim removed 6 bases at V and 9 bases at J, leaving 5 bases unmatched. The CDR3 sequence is CSVLTGGGPQHF. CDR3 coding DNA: TGCAGCGTCCTGACAGGGGGCGGGCCCCAGCATTTT.

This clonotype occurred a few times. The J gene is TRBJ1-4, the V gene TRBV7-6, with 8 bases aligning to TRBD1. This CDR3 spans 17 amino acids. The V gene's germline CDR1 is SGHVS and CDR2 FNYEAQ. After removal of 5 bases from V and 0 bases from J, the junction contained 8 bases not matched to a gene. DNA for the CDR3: TGTGCCAGCAGCCGCGACAGGGGACACCCAACTAATGAAAAACTGTTTTTT. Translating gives CASSRDRGHPTNEKLFF.

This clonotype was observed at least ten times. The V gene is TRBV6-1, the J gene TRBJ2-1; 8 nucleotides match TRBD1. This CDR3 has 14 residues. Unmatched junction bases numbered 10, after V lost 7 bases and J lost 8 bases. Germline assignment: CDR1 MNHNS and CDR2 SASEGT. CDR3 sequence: CASTKRTGFHEQFF. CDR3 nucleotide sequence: TGTGCCAGCACCAAGAGGACAGGGTTCCATGAGCAGTTCTTC.

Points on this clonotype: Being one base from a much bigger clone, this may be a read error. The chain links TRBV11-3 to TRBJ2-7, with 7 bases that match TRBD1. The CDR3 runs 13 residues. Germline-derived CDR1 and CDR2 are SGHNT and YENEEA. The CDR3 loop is CVSSSRDSYEQYF. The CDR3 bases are TGTGTCAGCAGCTCCAGGGACAGTTACGAGCAGTACTTC.

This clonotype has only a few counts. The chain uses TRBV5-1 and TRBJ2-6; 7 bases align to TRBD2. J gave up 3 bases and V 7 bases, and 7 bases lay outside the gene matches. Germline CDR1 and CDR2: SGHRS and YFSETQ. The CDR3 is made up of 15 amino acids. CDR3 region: CASSRRGDGANVLTF. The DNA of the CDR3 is TGCGCCAGCTCTAGACGGGGGGATGGGGCCAACGTCCTGACTTTC.

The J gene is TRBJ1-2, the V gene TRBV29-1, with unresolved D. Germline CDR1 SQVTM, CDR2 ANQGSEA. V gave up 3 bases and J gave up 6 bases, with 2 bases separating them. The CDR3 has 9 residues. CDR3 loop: CSVDDGYTF. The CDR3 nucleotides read TGCAGCGTTGACGATGGCTACACCTTC.

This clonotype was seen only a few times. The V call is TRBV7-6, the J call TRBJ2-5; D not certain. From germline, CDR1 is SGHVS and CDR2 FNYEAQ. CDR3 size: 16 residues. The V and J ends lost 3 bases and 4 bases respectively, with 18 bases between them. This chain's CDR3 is CASSFVKGPRIETQYF. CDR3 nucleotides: TGTGCCAGCAGCTTCGTTAAAGGGCCCAGAATAGAGACCCAGTACTTC.

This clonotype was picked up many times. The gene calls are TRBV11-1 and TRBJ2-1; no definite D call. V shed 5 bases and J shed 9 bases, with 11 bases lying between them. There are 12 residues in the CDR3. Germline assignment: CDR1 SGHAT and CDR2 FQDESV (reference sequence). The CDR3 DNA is TGTGCCAGCAGCCAATATACAATTGAGCAGTTCTTC. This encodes CASSQYTIEQFF.

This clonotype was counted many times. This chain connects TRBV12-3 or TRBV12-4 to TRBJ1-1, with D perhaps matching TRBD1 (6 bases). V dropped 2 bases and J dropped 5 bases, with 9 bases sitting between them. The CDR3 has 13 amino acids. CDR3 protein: CASSLTGRTEAFF. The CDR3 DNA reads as TGTGCCAGCAGTTTAACAGGGAGGACTGAAGCTTTCTTT.

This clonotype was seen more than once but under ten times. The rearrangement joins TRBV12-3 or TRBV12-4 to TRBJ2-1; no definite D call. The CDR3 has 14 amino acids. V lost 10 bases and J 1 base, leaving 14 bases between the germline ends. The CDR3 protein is CATLGWSSYNEQFF. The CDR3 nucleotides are TGTGCCACCCTGGGGTGGTCATCCTACAATGAGCAGTTCTTC.

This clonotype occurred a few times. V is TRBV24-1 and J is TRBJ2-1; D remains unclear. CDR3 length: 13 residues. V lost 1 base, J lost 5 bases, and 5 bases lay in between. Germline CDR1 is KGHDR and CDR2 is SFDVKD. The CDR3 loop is CATSDFADNEQFF. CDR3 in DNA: TGTGCCACCAGTGATTTTGCCGACAATGAGCAGTTCTTC.

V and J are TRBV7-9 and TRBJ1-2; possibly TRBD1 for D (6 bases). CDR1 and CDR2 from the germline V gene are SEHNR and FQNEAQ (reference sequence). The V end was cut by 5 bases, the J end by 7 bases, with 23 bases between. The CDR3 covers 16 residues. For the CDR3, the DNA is TGTGCCAGCAGCGCCACCGGGGGCAGGTCTTCTTTTGGCTACACCTTC. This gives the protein CASSATGGRSSFGYTF.

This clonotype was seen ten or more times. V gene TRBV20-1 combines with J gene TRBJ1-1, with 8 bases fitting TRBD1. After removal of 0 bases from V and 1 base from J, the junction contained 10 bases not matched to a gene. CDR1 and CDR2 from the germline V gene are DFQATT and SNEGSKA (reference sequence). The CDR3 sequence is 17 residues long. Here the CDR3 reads CSARDRVRGHGNTEAFF. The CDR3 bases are TGCAGTGCTAGAGATAGGGTCAGGGGGCACGGGAACACTGAAGCTTTCTTT.

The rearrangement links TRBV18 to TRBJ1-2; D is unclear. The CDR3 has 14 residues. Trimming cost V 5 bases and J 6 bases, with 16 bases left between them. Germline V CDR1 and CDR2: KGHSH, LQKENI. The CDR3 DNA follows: TGTGCCAGCTCAAGCTTTAAGACCGGTGATGGCTACACCTTC. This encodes CASSSFKTGDGYTF.

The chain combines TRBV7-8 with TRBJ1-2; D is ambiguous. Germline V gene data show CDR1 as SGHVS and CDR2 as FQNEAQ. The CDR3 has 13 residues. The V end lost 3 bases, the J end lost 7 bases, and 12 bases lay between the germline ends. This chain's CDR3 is CASSLTGEGGYTF. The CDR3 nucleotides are TGTGCCAGCAGCTTGACCGGGGAAGGTGGCTACACCTTC.

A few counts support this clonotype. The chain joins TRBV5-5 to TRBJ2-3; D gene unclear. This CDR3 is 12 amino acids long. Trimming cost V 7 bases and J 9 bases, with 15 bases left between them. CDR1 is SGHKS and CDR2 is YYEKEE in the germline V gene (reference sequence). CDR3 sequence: CASLPRAATQYF. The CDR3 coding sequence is TGTGCCAGCCTCCCCCGGGCCGCGACGCAGTATTTT.